This entry is about one T cell receptor (beta chain). This clonotype was picked up many times. There is no known antigen for this receptor. Base qualities are missing; no much larger clone stands one base away. The data were obtained in a study of neurological immune-mediated disorders (dated by TCRdb to between 2018 and 2020). General notes on the study: Among the approximately 34 multiple sclerosis patients, relapsing-remitting MS was present in 31 and secondary progressive MS was present in 3. The study compared peripheral blood TCR-beta repertoires of HTLV-I-associated myelopathy (HAM/TSP) patients, multiple sclerosis patients and healthy controls using UMI-based sequencing. The 90 to 110 TCR-beta libraries included longitudinal samples, technical triplicates and paired sorted CD4+ and CD8+ T-cell subsets alongside PBMC samples. The cohort comprised 68 subjects: some 14 HAM/TSP patients, 35 or so multiple sclerosis patients and about 20 healthy controls.

To synthesize cDNA, template-switch 5'RACE was performed with a primer carrying a 10-nucleotide random unique molecular identifier so that each TCR transcript was tagged. Over 180 million TCR-beta sequences, covering 15-18 subjects, were produced in each sequencing run. The RNeasy kit was used to extract total RNA. TCR-beta VDJ regions were amplified with primers for the TCR constant region and the 5'RACE anchor, using the KAPA Real-time Library Amplification kit. A first PCR added sample indexes and Illumina adaptors, after which a second PCR increased the library yield. After Ampure bead purification, the TCR product of roughly 650 bp was size-selected on a 2% E-gel SizeSelection system. Before pooling, library quality was assessed on a Bioanalyzer, concentration was determined with Qubit, and library quantification was performed with the Kapa Library Quantification kit. Paired-end 2 x 150 bp sequencing of the libraries was performed on an Illumina HiSeq 2500. To increase sequence diversity, 25-30% phiX was spiked into each library pool. Under the source paper's analysis protocol: Quality-filtered reads were processed with the UMI-based MiGEC pipeline, and over 75% of raw TCR sequences were removed by the MiGEC pipeline during error correction. VDJ genes were aligned to IMGT germline references, and clonotypes were defined by unique CDR3 amino acid sequence plus V-J genes. Clonal expansion, Shannon diversity, and CDR3 relatedness (CalcPairwiseDistances, ClusterSamples) were evaluated with VDJtools, and phylogenetic trees were built with CLCbio workbench. A clone was classed as expanded if it had 8 or more unique UMIs, a cutoff based on coefficient-of-variation modelling across technical triplicates. TCRdb reprocessing: public reads trimmed at Q25 with fastp, clones called with MiXCR, in-frame beta chains kept. Every entry covers one CDR3 protein and lists the most common genes and DNA from its rows. TCRdb, rather than the study authors, made the V and J calls. This sample lists fewer than 80,000 distinct CDR3 sequences; less than 6% were detected once. The ten largest account for less than 4% of the sample.

Unsorted PBMC libraries were generated from 2 million PBMCs stored in RNAlater at -80 °C until RNA extraction. Multiple sclerosis patients were enrolled in a US clinical protocol evaluating disease progression by magnetic resonance imaging. Peripheral blood was subjected to Ficoll-Hypaque density gradient centrifugation to isolate PBMCs, which were then cryopreserved in liquid nitrogen. Broader findings and caveats from the paper: No identical CDR3 amino acid sequences were found to be shared among expanded clones across subjects, suggesting that TCR-beta repertoires were private in all groups. TCR clonal expansion was highest in HAM/TSP patients and lowest in MS patients, with MS patients falling below even healthy controls. No clinical or MRI features were associated with the MS cluster, and the authors said that larger cohorts are needed. In phylogenetic analysis, the repertoires of 18 of 34 MS patients grouped into a cluster of related CDR3 sequences, which suggests a possible signature at the repertoire level.

Trimming removed 0 bases from V and 0 bases from J, leaving 6 bases between the germline ends. CDR1 SGDLS and CDR2 YYNGEE are derived from the germline V gene. There are 14 amino acids in the CDR3, from cysteine to phenylalanine inclusive. Of the read, only the CDR3 DNA is kept; its 42 bases are in frame from base 1. The chain is made from TRBV9 and TRBJ2-5, with the D gene not confidently named. Material: PBMCs. The TCR was taken from a woman aged 45-65 years with multiple sclerosis. The bases are TGTGCCAGCAGCGTAGAACCGGACCAAGAGACCCAGTACTTC. This codes for CASSVEPDQETQYF.